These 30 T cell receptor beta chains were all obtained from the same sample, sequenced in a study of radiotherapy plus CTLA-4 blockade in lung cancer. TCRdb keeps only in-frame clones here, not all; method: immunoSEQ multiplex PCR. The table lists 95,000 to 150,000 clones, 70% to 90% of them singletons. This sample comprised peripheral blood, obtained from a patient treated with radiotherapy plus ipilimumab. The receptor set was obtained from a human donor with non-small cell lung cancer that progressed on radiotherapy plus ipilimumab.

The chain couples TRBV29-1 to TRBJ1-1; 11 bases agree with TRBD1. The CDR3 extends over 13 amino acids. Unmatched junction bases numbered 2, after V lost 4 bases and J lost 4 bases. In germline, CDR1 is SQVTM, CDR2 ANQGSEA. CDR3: CSVGGTGGTEAFF. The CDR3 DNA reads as TGCAGCGTTGGAGGGACAGGGGGCACTGAAGCTTTCTTT.

This CDR3 reads CASSTSTSGPNTGELFF. CDR3 coding DNA: TGTGCCAGCAGCACCTCAACTAGCGGCCCGAACACCGGGGAGCTGTTTTTT. The chain carries TRBV7-9 and TRBJ2-2; 8 bases are shared with TRBD2. There are 17 residues in the CDR3. Germline V gene sequence: CDR1 SEHNR, CDR2 FQNEAQ (reference sequence). V trimming: 5 bases; J trimming: 0 bases; junction bases outside the gene matches: 8.

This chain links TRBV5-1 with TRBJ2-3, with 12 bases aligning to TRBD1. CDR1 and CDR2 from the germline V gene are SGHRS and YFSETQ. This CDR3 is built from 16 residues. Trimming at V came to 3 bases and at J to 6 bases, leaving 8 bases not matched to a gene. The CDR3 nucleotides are TGCGCCAGCAGCTCCTTCCCGGGACAGGGGGCTGATACGCAGTATTTT. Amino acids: CASSSFPGQGADTQYF.

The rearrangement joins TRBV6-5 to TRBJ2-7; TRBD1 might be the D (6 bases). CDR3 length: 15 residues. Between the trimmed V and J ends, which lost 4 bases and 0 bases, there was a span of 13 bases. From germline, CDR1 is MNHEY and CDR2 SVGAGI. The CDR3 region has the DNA TGTGCCAGCAGTTTGAAGGACAGACACTCCTACGAGCAGTACTTC. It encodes CASSLKDRHSYEQYF.

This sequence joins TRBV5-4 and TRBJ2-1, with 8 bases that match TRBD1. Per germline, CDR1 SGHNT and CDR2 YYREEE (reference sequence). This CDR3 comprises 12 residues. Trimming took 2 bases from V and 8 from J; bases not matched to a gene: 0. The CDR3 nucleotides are TGTGCCAGCAGCTTACAGGGGGATGAGCAGTTCTTC. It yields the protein CASSLQGDEQFF.

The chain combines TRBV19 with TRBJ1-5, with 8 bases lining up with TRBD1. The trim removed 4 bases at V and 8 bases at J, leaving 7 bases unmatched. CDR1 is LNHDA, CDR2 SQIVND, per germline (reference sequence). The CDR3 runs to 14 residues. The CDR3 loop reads CASSTGQVYEPQHF. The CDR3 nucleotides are TGTGCCAGTAGTACGGGACAGGTCTACGAGCCCCAGCATTTT.

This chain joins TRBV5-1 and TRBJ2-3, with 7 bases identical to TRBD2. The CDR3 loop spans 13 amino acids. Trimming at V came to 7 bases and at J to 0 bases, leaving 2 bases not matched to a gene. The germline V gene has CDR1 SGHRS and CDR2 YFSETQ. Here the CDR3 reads CASRRESTDTQYF. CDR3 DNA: TGCGCCAGCCGGCGGGAGAGCACAGATACGCAGTATTTT.

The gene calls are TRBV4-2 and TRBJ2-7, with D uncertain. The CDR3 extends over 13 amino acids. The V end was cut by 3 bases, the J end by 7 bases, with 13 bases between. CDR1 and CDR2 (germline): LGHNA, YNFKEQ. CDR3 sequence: CASSQNLVGEQYF. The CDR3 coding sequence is TGTGCCAGCAGCCAGAATCTAGTTGGGGAGCAGTACTTC.

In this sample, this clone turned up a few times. The CDR3 sequence is CASSRLSGSYNEQFF. CDR3 in DNA: TGTGCCAGCAGCCGCCTTAGCGGGAGCTACAATGAGCAGTTCTTC. The V gene is TRBV7-8, the J gene TRBJ2-1; 9 bases align to TRBD2. The ends lost 5 bases at V and 3 bases at J; junction bases unmatched: 5. Germline CDR1 is SGHVS and CDR2 is FQNEAQ. The CDR3 totals 15 residues.

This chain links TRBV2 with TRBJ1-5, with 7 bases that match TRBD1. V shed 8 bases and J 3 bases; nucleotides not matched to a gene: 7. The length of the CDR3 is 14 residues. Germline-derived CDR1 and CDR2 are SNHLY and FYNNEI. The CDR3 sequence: CASSRQGSNQPQHF. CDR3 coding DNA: TGTGCCAGCTCTCGACAGGGCTCCAATCAGCCCCAGCATTTT.

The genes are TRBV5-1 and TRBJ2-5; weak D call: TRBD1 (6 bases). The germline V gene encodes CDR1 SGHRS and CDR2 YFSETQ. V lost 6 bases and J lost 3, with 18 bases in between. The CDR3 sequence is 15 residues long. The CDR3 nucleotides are TGCGCCAGCAAAGGAACAGGGAGTAGTGAAGAGACCCAGTACTTC. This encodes CASKGTGSSEETQYF.

The DNA of the CDR3 is TGCGCCAGCAGCGCCAACATGAACACTGAAGCTTTCTTT. As protein: CASSANMNTEAFF. V usage is TRBV5-1 and J usage is TRBJ1-1, with D hard to call. Germline V lookup: CDR1 SGHRS, CDR2 YFSETQ. V lost 4 bases and J lost 0, with 7 bases in between. The CDR3 is 13 amino acids.

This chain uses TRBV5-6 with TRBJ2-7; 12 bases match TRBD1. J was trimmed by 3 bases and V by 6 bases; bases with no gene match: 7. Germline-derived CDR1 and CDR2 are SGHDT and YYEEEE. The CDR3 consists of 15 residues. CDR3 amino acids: CASKPGTGGLYEQYF. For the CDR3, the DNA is TGTGCCAGCAAACCCGGGACAGGGGGCCTCTACGAGCAGTACTTC.

As DNA, the CDR3 is TGTGCCAGCTCACCAGTCGGTCCTAGCTCCAAAAACATTCAGTACTTC. It is translated as CASSPVGPSSKNIQYF. The chain couples TRBV18 to TRBJ2-4, with a tentative D call TRBD2 (5 bases). CDR3 length: 16 residues. Trimming pared 2 bases from V and 2 bases from J, leaving 13 bases between. In germline, CDR1 is KGHSH, CDR2 LQKENI.

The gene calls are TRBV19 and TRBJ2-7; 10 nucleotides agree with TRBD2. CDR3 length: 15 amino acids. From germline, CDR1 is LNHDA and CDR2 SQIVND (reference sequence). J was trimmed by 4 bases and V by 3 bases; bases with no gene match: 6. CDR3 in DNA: TGTGCCAGTAGTATTGCTAGCGGGAGAAGGTACGAGCAGTACTTC. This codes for CASSIASGRRYEQYF.

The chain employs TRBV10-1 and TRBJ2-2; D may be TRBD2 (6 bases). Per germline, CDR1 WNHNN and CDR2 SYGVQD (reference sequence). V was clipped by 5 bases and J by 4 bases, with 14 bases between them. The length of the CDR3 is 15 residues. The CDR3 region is CASSSGLSSTGELFF. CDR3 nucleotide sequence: TGCGCCAGCAGTAGCGGGTTGAGTAGCACCGGGGAGCTGTTTTTT.

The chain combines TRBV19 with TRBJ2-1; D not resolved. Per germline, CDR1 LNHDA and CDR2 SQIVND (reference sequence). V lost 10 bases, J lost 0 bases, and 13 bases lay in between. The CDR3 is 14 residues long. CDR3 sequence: CATGSSNSYNEQFF. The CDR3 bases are TGTGCCACTGGAAGTTCGAACTCCTACAATGAGCAGTTCTTC. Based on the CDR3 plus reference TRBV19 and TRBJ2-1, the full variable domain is DGGITQSPKYLFRKEGQNVTLSCEQNLNHDAMYWYRQDPGQGLRLIYYSQIVNDFQKGDIAEGYSVSREKKESFPLTVTSAQKNPTAFYLCATGSSNSYNEQFFGPGTRLTVL.

CDR3: CASSLLAGNYNEQFF. CDR3 DNA sequence: TGTGCCAGTAGTCTGCTAGCGGGCAACTACAATGAGCAGTTCTTC. The gene calls are TRBV19 and TRBJ2-1, with 8 positions matching TRBD2. The trim removed 5 bases at V and 3 bases at J, leaving 6 bases unmatched. Germline V gives CDR1 LNHDA, CDR2 SQIVND (reference sequence). The length of the CDR3 is 15 residues.

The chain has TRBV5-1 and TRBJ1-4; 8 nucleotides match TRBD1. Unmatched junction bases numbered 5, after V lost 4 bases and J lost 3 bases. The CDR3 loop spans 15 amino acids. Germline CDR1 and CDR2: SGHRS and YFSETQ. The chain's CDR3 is CASSPTGGANEKLFF. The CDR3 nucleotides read TGCGCCAGCAGCCCTACAGGGGGAGCTAATGAAAAACTGTTTTTT.

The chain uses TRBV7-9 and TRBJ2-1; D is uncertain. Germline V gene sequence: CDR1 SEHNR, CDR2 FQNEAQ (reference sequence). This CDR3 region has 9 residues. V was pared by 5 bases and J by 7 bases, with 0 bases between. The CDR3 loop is CASSNEQFF. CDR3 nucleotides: TGTGCCAGCAGCAATGAGCAGTTCTTC.

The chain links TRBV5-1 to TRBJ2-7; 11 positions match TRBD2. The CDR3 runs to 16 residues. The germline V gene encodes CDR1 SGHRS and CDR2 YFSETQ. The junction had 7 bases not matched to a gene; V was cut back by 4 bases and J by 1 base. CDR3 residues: CASSRGTSGLSYEQYF. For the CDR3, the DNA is TGCGCCAGCAGCCGGGGGACTAGCGGCCTTTCCTACGAGCAGTACTTC.

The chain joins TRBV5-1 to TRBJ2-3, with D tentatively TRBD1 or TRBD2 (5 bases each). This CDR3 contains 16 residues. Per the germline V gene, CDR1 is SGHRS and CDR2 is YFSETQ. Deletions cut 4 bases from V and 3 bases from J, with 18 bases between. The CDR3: CASSAGTVRGTDTQYF. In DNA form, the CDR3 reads TGCGCCAGCAGCGCAGGGACCGTTCGAGGGACAGATACGCAGTATTTT.

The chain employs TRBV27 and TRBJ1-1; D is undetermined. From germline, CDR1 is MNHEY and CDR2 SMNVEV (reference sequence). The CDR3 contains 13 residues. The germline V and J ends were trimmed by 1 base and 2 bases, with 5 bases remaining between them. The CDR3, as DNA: TGTGCCAGCAGTTTATACGGTAACACTGAAGCTTTCTTT. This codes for CASSLYGNTEAFF.

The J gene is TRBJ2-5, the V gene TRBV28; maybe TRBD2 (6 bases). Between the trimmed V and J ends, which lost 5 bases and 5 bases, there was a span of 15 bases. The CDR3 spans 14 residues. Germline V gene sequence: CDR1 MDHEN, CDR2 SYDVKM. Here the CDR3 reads CASSTGGKWETQYF. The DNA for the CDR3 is TGTGCCAGCAGTACCGGCGGGAAGTGGGAGACCCAGTACTTC.

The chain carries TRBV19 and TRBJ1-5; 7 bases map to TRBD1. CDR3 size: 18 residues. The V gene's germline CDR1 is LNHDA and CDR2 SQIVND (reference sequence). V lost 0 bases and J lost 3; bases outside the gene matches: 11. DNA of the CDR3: TGTGCCAGTAGTATAGATTTAGTAACAGGGGCCAACAATCAGCCCCAGCATTTT. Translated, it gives CASSIDLVTGANNQPQHF. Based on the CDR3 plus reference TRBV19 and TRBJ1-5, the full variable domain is DGGITQSPKYLFRKEGQNVTLSCEQNLNHDAMYWYRQDPGQGLRLIYYSQIVNDFQKGDIAEGYSVSREKKESFPLTVTSAQKNPTAFYLCASSIDLVTGANNQPQHFGDGTRLSIL.

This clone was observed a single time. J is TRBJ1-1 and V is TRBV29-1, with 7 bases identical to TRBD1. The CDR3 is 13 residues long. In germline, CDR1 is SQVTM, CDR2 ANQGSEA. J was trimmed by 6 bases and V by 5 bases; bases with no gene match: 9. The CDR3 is CSVTGQYFAEAFF. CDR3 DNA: TGCAGCGTTACGGGACAGTATTTCGCTGAAGCTTTCTTT.

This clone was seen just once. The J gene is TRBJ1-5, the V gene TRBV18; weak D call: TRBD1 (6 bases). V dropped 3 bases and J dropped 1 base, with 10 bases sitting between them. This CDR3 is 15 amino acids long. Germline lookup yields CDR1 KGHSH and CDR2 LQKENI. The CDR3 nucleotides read TGTGCCAGCTCACCCGGGGGGCAGAGCAATCAGCCCCAGCATTTT. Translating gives CASSPGGQSNQPQHF.

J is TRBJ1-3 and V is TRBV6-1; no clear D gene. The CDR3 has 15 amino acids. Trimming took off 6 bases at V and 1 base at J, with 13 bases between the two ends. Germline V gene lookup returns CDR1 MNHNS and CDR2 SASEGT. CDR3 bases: TGTGCCAGCAGACCGCTTAGAGCTTCTGGAAACACCATATATTTT. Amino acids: CASRPLRASGNTIYF.

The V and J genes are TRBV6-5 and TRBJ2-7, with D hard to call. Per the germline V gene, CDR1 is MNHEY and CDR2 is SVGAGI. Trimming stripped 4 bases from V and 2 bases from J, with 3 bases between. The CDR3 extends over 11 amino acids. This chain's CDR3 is CASSSTYEQYF. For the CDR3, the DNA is TGTGCCAGCAGTTCGACCTACGAGCAGTACTTC.

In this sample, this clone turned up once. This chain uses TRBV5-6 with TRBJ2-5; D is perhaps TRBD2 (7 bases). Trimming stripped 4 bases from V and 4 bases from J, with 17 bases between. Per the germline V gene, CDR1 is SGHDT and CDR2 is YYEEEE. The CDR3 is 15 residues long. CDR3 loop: CASSPLGGARETQYF. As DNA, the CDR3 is TGTGCCAGCAGCCCTCTTGGGGGGGCTAGAGAGACCCAGTACTTC. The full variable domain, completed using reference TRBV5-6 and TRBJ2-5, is DAGVTQSPTHLIKTRGQQVTLRCSPKSGHDTVSWYQQALGQGPQFIFQYYEEEERQRGNFPDRFSGHQFPNYSSELNVNALLLGDSALYLCASSPLGGARETQYFGPGTRLLVL.